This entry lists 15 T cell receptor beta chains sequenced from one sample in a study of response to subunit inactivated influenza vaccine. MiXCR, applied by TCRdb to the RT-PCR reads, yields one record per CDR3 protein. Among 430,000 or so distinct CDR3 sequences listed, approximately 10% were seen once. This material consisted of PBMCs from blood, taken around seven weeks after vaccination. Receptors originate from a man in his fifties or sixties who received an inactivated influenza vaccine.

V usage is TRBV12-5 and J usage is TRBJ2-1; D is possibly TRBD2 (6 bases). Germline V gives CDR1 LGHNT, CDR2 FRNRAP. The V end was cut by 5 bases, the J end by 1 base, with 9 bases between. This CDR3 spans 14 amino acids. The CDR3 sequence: CASGLSGSYNEQFF. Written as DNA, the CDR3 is TGTGCTAGTGGTCTTAGCGGTTCCTACAATGAGCAGTTCTTC.

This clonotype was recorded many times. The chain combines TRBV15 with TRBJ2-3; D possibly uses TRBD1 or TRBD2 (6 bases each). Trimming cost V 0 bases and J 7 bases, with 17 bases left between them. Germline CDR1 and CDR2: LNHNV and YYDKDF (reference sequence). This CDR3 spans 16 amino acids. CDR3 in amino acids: CATSRDRGRGGNTQYF. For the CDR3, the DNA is TGTGCCACCAGCAGAGATCGGGGGCGCGGAGGGAATACGCAGTATTTT.

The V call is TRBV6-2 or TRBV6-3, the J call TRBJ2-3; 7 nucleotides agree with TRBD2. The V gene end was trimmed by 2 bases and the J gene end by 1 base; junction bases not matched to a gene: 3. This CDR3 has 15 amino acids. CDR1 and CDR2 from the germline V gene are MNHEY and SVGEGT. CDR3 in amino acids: CASSYPGGRTDTQYF. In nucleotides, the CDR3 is TGTGCCAGCAGTTACCCGGGGGGACGCACAGATACGCAGTATTTT.

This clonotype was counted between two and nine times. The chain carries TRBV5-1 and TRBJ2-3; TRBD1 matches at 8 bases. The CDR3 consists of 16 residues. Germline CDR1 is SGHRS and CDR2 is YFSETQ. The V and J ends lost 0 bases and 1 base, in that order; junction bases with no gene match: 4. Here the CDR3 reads CASSLDGQGGTDTQYF. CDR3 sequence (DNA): TGCGCCAGCAGCTTGGACGGACAGGGCGGCACAGATACGCAGTATTTT.

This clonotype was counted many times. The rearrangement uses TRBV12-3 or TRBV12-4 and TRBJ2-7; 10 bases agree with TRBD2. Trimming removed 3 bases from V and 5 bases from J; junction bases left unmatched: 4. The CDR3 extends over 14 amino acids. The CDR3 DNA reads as TGTGCCAGCAGTTTGAGCGGGGGGGTTAACGAGCAGTACTTC. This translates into CASSLSGGVNEQYF.

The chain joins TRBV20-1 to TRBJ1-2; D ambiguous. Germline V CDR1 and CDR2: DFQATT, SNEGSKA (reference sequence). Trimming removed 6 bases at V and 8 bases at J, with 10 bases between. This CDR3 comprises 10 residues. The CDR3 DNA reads TGCAGTGCGGAGCCTACGGGCTACACCTTC. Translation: CSAEPTGYTF.

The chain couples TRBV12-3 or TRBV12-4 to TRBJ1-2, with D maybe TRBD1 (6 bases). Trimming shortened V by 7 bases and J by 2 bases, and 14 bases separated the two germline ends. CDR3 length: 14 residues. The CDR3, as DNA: TGTGCCAGCACCTCACAGGGAGGGAACTATGGCTACACCTTC. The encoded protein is CASTSQGGNYGYTF.

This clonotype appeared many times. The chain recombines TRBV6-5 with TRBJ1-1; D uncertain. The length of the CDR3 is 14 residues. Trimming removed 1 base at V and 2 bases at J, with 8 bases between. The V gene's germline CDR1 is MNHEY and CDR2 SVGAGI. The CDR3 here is CASSYLGRNTEAFF. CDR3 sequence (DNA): TGTGCCAGCAGTTACTTAGGCCGAAACACTGAAGCTTTCTTT.

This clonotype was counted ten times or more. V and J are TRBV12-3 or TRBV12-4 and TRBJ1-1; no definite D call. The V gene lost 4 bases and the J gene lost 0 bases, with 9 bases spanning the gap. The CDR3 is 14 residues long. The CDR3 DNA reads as TGTGCCAGCAGTTGGGAAGCCCTGAACACTGAAGCTTTCTTT. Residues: CASSWEALNTEAFF.

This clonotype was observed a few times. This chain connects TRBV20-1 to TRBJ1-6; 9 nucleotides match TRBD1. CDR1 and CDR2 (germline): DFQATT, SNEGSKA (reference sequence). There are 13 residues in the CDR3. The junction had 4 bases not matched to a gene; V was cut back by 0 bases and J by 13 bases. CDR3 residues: CSAREQGASPLHF. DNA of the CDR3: TGCAGTGCTAGAGAACAGGGGGCCAGCCCCCTCCACTTT.

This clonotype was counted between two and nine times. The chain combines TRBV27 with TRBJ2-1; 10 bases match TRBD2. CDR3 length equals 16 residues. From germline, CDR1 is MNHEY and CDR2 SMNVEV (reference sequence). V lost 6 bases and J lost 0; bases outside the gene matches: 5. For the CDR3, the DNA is TGTGCCAGCAGACTAGCGGGACCGAGCTCCTACAATGAGCAGTTCTTC. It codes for CASRLAGPSSYNEQFF.

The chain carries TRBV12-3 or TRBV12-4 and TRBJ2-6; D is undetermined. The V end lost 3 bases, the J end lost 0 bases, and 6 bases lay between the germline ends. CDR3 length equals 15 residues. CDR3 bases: TGTGCCAGCAGTTTGATCCTCTCTGGGGCCAACGTCCTGACTTTC. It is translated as CASSLILSGANVLTF.

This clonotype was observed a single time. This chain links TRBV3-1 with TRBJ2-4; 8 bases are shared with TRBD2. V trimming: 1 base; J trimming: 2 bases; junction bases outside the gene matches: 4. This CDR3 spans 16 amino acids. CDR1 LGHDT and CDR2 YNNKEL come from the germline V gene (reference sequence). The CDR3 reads CASSQGREGPKNIQYF. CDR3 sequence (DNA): TGTGCCAGCAGCCAAGGACGGGAGGGCCCCAAAAACATTCAGTACTTC.

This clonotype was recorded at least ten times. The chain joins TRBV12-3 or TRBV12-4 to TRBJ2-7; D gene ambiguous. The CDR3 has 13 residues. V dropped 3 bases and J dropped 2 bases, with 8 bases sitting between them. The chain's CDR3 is CASSFEVTYEQYF. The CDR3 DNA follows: TGTGCCAGCAGTTTTGAAGTTACCTACGAGCAGTACTTC.

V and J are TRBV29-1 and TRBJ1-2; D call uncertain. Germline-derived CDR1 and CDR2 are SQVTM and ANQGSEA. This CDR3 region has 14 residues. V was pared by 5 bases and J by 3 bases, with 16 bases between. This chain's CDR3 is CSVLEPPGDYGYTF. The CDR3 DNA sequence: TGCAGCGTTCTCGAGCCACCTGGGGACTATGGCTACACCTTC.